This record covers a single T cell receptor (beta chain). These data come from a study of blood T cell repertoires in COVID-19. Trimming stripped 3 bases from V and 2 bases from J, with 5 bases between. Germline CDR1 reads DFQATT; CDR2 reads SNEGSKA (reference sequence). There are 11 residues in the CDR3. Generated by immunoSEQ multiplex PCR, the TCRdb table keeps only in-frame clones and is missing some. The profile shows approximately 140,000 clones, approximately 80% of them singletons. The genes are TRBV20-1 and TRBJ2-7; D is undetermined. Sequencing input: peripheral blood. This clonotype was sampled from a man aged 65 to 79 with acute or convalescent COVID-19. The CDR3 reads CSARGTYEQYF. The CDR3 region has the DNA TGCAGTGCTAGGGGCACCTACGAGCAGTACTTC.